This T cell receptor beta chain was captured by sequencing in a study of blood T cell repertoires in COVID-19. Study context: T cells, B-cell-depleted T cells, or PBMCs provided the cDNA or gDNA that served as material.

The assay was immunoSEQ multiplex PCR, and TCRdb's table has in-frame clones only and misses some. The sample shows about 150,000 clones, about 80% of them seen only once. Clinical history as reported by participants underpinned cohort assignment. Each recovered donor of Cohort 3 presented with two negative PCRs, clearance, or symptom resolution. The germline gives CDR1 ENHRY, CDR2 SYGVKD. CDR3 size: 14 residues. V was pared by 6 bases and J by 2 bases, with 13 bases between. The clonotype comes from a woman aged 50 to 60 who had recovered from COVID-19. J is TRBJ2-5 and V is TRBV10-3; the D gene is possibly TRBD2 (6 bases). The material sequenced was PBMCs or T cells enriched from blood (not recorded which). This CDR3 is CAIRRDLSQETQYF. CDR3 nucleotide sequence: TGTGCCATCAGGAGGGACTTAAGTCAAGAGACCCAGTACTTC.